A selection of T cell receptor beta chains follows, all from one sample in a study of CD8 T cells in Susac syndrome. Each CDR3 protein gets one entry after TCRdb re-called the immunoSEQ multiplex PCR reads with MiXCR. This table has more than 100,000 distinct CDR3 sequences, roughly 96% appearing once. The sequenced sample consisted of CD4+ T cells from PBMCs. These TCRs come from a human donor in good health. Both conserved end residues are part of each CDR3. The D gene is left open where the match is weak.

j_call,d_call,v_call,cdr3_aa,cdr3_nt
TRBJ2-3,.,TRBV7-2,CASSPIRVTDTQYF,TGTGCCAGCAGCCCCATCAGGGTCACAGATACGCAGTATTTT
TRBJ2-2,TRBD2,TRBV6-1,CASSPTSGGKDGELFF,TGTGCCAGCAGCCCGACTAGCGGGGGGAAAGACGGGGAGCTGTTTTTT
TRBJ2-1,.,TRBV5-1,CASSLGVGGSYNEQFF,TGCGCCAGCAGCTTGGGGGTGGGAGGTTCCTACAATGAGCAGTTCTTC
TRBJ1-5,TRBD1,TRBV6-5,CASSYSDRGSYSNQPQHF,TGTGCCAGCAGTTACTCTGACAGGGGCTCCTATAGCAATCAGCCCCAGCATTTT
TRBJ1-1,.,TRBV29-1,CSVAGGQNTEAFF,TGCAGCGTTGCCGGCGGACAGAACACTGAAGCTTTCTTT
TRBJ2-7,TRBD1,TRBV29-1,CSVAWDRGPYEQYF,TGCAGCGTCGCGTGGGACAGGGGTCCCTACGAGCAGTACTTC
TRBJ2-7,TRBD1,TRBV6-5,CATRTGPYEQYF,TGTGCCACCAGGACAGGGCCCTACGAGCAGTACTTC
TRBJ1-2,TRBD1,TRBV29-1,CSVGLGQNYGYTF,TGCAGCGTTGGATTGGGACAGAACTATGGCTACACCTTC
TRBJ2-7,TRBD1,TRBV29-1,CSGGTGGPYEQYF,TGCAGCGGGGGGACAGGGGGCCCCTACGAGCAGTACTTC
TRBJ2-7,TRBD2,TRBV5-6,CASSKRLADYEQYF,TGTGCCAGCAGCAAAAGACTAGCGGACTACGAGCAGTACTTC
TRBJ2-6,.,TRBV2,CASSETGANVLTF,TGTGCCAGCAGTGAAACTGGGGCCAACGTCCTGACTTTC
TRBJ2-2,.,TRBV2,CASTRTVDTGELFF,TGTGCCAGCACAAGGACAGTCGACACCGGGGAGCTGTTTTTT
TRBJ2-2,.,TRBV7-2,CASSPWGPGQTNTGELFF,TGTGCCAGCAGCCCGTGGGGACCGGGACAAACGAACACCGGGGAGCTGTTTTTT
TRBJ1-1,TRBD1,TRBV12-3/TRBV12-4,CASSPPGTGTEAFF,TGTGCCAGCAGTCCTCCCGGGACAGGGACTGAAGCTTTCTTT
TRBJ2-1,.,TRBV5-1,CASSKAAGTYNEQFF,TGCGCCAGCAGCAAGGCTGCCGGGACCTACAATGAGCAGTTCTTC